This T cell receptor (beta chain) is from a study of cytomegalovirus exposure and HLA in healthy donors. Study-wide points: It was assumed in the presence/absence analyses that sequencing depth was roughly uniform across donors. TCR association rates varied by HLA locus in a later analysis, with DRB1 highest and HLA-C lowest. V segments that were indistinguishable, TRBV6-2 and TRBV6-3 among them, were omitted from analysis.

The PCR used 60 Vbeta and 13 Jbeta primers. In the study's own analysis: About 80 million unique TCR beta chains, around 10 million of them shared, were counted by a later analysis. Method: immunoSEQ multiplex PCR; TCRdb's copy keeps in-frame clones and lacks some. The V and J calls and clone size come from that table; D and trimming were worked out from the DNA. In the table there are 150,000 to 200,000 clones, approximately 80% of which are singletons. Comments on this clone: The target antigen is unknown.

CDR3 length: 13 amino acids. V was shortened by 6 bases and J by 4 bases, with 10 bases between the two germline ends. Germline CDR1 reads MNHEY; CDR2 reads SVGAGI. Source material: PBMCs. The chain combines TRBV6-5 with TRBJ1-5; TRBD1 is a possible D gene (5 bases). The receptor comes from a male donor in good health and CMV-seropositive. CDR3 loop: CASRPQGNQPQHF. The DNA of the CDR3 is TGTGCCAGCAGACCCCAGGGAAATCAGCCCCAGCATTTT.